The following is a T cell receptor (beta chain) sequence with its context. Its antigen is currently unknown. These data are taken from a study of T cells in localized non-small cell lung cancer. Study-level findings and limits: Maximal T cell clonality occurred in uninvolved adjacent lung, with tumor ranking below it. In adjacent lung appeared a median approximately 61 of the top 100 tumor clones.

CDR3 length: 14 residues. The germline V gene encodes CDR1 KGHSH and CDR2 LQKENI. The trim removed 6 bases at V and 9 bases at J, leaving 13 bases unmatched. Produced via immunoSEQ multiplex PCR; TCRdb's table is partial and in-frame only. The table includes roughly 86,000 clones, 84% detected once. The source was peripheral blood, collected before any cancer treatment. The chain combines TRBV18 with TRBJ2-7; 8 nucleotides align to TRBD2. The clonotype comes from a man aged 35 to 69 with stage I lung adenocarcinoma. Here the CDR3 DNA reads TGTGCCAGCTCGGACGATGCGGGGGGCTTCGGGCAGTACTTC. Translated: CASSDDAGGFGQYF.